These T cell receptor beta chains were read from a single sample in a study of cytomegalovirus exposure and HLA in healthy donors. Profiled with immunoSEQ multiplex PCR; TCRdb holds only in-frame clones, not every one. The table records roughly 150,000 clones, approximately 80% of them present only once. Sequences were obtained from PBMCs. The source is a woman in her thirties or forties in good health and CMV-seronegative. CDR3s include the opening cysteine and the closing phenylalanine or tryptophan. Fields, in order: D gene, CDR3 length, clone size, V gene, J gene, CDR3 DNA, CDR3 protein. A D gene is named only where the DNA matches it firmly. Size is stated for part of the rows, as once, few or many counts, or as a class when the clone is expanded.

D: -
length: 16
size: -
V: TRBV5-1
J: TRBJ2-3
DNA: TGCGCCAGCAGCCCTCAAGTCAGGTCCAGCACAGATACGCAGTATTTT
CDR3: CASSPQVRSSTDTQYF

D: TRBD1
length: 15
size: -
V: TRBV5-4
J: TRBJ1-6
DNA: TGTGCCAGCAGCCGAAGGGACAGAGAAGGGTCACCCCTCCACTTT
CDR3: CASSRRDREGSPLHF

D: TRBD2
length: 15
size: -
V: TRBV9
J: TRBJ2-1
DNA: TGTGCCAGCAGCGAAGCGGGAGGGTCCTACAATGAGCAGTTCTTC
CDR3: CASSEAGGSYNEQFF

D: TRBD1
length: 14
size: -
V: TRBV23-1
J: TRBJ2-7
DNA: TGCGCCAGCAGTCAATCGGGACAGTCCTACGAGCAGTACTTC
CDR3: CASSQSGQSYEQYF

D: -
length: 16
size: -
V: TRBV6-6
J: TRBJ2-6
DNA: TGTGCCAGCAGTTCCCCCTACGGCTCTGGGGCCAACGTCCTGACTTTC
CDR3: CASSSPYGSGANVLTF

D: -
length: 14
size: -
V: TRBV5-1
J: TRBJ2-1
DNA: TGCGCCAGCAGCTTGGATACAAATTACAATGAGCAGTTCTTC
CDR3: CASSLDTNYNEQFF

D: TRBD2
length: 16
size: -
V: TRBV5-1
J: TRBJ2-1
DNA: TGCGCCAGCAGCTTGGAGGCGGGGGGATGGTACAATGAGCAGTTCTTC
CDR3: CASSLEAGGWYNEQFF

D: TRBD1
length: 13
size: -
V: TRBV7-2
J: TRBJ1-5
DNA: TGTGCCAGCAGCTTAACAGGGGTTCAGCCCCAGCATTTT
CDR3: CASSLTGVQPQHF

D: TRBD2
length: 13
size: few
V: TRBV6-6
J: TRBJ2-5
DNA: TGCCAAACCTGGGGGGGAACCCAAGAGACCCAGTACTTC
CDR3: CQTWGGTQETQYF

D: -
length: 15
size: -
V: TRBV19
J: TRBJ2-5
DNA: TGTGCCAGTAGTGGGGGGCGGGAGAGGCGGGAGACCCAGTACTTC
CDR3: CASSGGRERRETQYF

D: TRBD2
length: 15
size: -
V: TRBV9
J: TRBJ2-5
DNA: TGTGCCAGCAGCGTCGGGACTAGCCGGTTGGAGACCCAGTACTTC
CDR3: CASSVGTSRLETQYF

D: TRBD2
length: 14
size: -
V: TRBV2
J: TRBJ2-2
DNA: TGTGCCAGCAGTTCGGGACTAGCTATCGGGGAGCTGTTTTTT
CDR3: CASSSGLAIGELFF

D: -
length: 13
size: -
V: TRBV5-6
J: TRBJ1-2
DNA: TGTGCCAGCAGCTCGGGAGGGTATGGCGGCTACACCTTC
CDR3: CASSSGGYGGYTF

D: TRBD2
length: 15
size: -
V: TRBV5-1
J: TRBJ2-7
DNA: TGCGCCAGCAGCCTAAATAGCGGGTCCTCCTACGAGCAGTACTTC
CDR3: CASSLNSGSSYEQYF

D: -
length: 14
size: -
V: TRBV11-2
J: TRBJ2-6
DNA: TGTGCCAGCAGCTTCGGCTCTGGGGCCAACGGCCTGACTTTC
CDR3: CASSFGSGANGLTF

D: -
length: 12
size: -
V: TRBV30
J: TRBJ1-1
DNA: TGTGCCTCCCTACGGGAGCACACTGAAGCTTTCTTT
CDR3: CASLREHTEAFF

D: TRBD2
length: 18
size: -
V: TRBV9
J: TRBJ2-3
DNA: TGTGCCAGCAGCCTGGGGACTAGCGGGAGGCGACGCACAGATACGCAGTATTTT
CDR3: CASSLGTSGRRRTDTQYF

D: -
length: 14
size: -
V: TRBV9
J: TRBJ2-6
DNA: TGTGCCAGCAGCATGTCCGCTGGGGCCAACGTCCTGACTTTC
CDR3: CASSMSAGANVLTF

D: -
length: 14
size: -
V: TRBV6-5
J: TRBJ1-1
DNA: TGTGCCAGCAGTTACTCAACAGGGAACACTGAAGCTTTCTTT
CDR3: CASSYSTGNTEAFF

D: -
length: 13
size: -
V: TRBV10-1
J: TRBJ1-5
DNA: TGCGCCACCAACAGGGTTGGCAATCAGCCCCAGCATTTT
CDR3: CATNRVGNQPQHF

D: -
length: 15
size: -
V: TRBV18
J: TRBJ2-3
DNA: TGTGCCAGCTCACCGTGGTCTGGCAACACAGATACGCAGTATTTT
CDR3: CASSPWSGNTDTQYF

D: TRBD1
length: 20
size: -
V: TRBV5-1
J: TRBJ2-4
DNA: TGCGCCAGCAGCCGCGAACCGGGACAGGGTGTCTCCGGGGCCAAAAACAGTCAGTACTTC
CDR3: CASSREPGQGVSGAKNSQYF

D: -
length: 14
size: -
V: TRBV2
J: TRBJ1-5
DNA: TGTGCCAGCAGGGCTGACAGCTTAAATCAGCCCCAGCATTTT
CDR3: CASRADSLNQPQHF

D: TRBD2
length: 16
size: -
V: TRBV28
J: TRBJ2-2
DNA: TGTGCCAGCAGTCCCTGGACTAGCGGGAACACCGGGGAGCTGTTTTTT
CDR3: CASSPWTSGNTGELFF

D: TRBD2
length: 17
size: -
V: TRBV27
J: TRBJ2-3
DNA: TGTGCCACCCGGCGGGCGGGAGTGTGGTATGGCACAGATACGCAGTATTTT
CDR3: CATRRAGVWYGTDTQYF

D: TRBD1
length: 17
size: -
V: TRBV5-4
J: TRBJ2-3
DNA: TGTGCCAGCAGCTTACCCGGTAGACAGGGGGCGTCAGATACGCAGTATTTT
CDR3: CASSLPGRQGASDTQYF

D: -
length: 15
size: -
V: TRBV27
J: TRBJ2-7
DNA: TGTGCCAGCAGTATCCAGTCTGAGGTCGCCTACGAGCAGTACTTC
CDR3: CASSIQSEVAYEQYF

D: -
length: 15
size: -
V: TRBV4-1
J: TRBJ2-1
DNA: TGCGCCAGCAGCCAAGATCCGGACAACTACAATGAGCAGTTCTTC
CDR3: CASSQDPDNYNEQFF